Listed below are T cell receptor beta chains from one sample, sequenced in a study of metastatic and nonmetastatic thyroid tumors. TCRdb re-processed the PCR reads through MiXCR. Of approximately 31,000 clones in the sample, just under 30% are singletons; the top ten hold 30%. The specimen was blood. These receptors all come from a female donor with papillary thyroid cancer or a benign thyroid nodule (not recorded which). Some clones in this sample may be carry-over from other donors' samples. The CDR3 runs from the conserved cysteine through the conserved F or W. D genes are given only for firm matches. A row's size may be missing; if present it is once, few, many or a size class.

v_gene	d_gene	abundance	j_gene	CDR3nt	CDR3aa
TRBV5-1	TRBD1	many	TRBJ1-4	TGCGCCAGCAGCTTGTTACAGGGGTCAACTAATGAAAAACTGTTTTTT	CASSLLQGSTNEKLFF
TRBV5-1	TRBD2	-	TRBJ2-7	TGCGCCAGCAGCTTCGGGGGAGGGTACGAGCAGTACTTC	CASSFGGGYEQYF
TRBV7-2	-	once	TRBJ2-1	TGTGCCAGCAGCTTAGCCGGGTTTATGTACAATGAGCAGTTCTTC	CASSLAGFMYNEQFF
TRBV18	-	many	TRBJ2-7	TGTGCCAGCTCTCCTACAGCCTACGAGCAGTACTTC	CASSPTAYEQYF
TRBV30	-	-	TRBJ2-7	TGTGCCTGGTTTGGCGGACACGAGCAGTACTTC	CAWFGGHEQYF
TRBV6-5	TRBD1	many	TRBJ2-7	TGTGCCAGCAGTTACTTGGGACAGGGCCACTCCTACGAGCAGTACTTC	CASSYLGQGHSYEQYF
TRBV6-2/TRBV6-3	TRBD2	medium-sized	TRBJ2-7	TGTGCCAGCAGCCCCGTATCAGCGGGAGTGTACGAGCAGTACTTC	CASSPVSAGVYEQYF
TRBV11-2	TRBD2	many	TRBJ2-7	TGTGCCAGCAGCTTAGTTAGGCCACTAGCGAGTTCCTACGAGCAGTACTTC	CASSLVRPLASSYEQYF
TRBV18	-	few	TRBJ1-6	TGTGCCAGCTCACCATCAGTAGATTCACCCCTCCACTTT	CASSPSVDSPLHF
TRBV6-1	-	few	TRBJ1-2	TGTGCCAGCAGACGCCCCACGGCGGGGGACTATGGCTACACCTTC	CASRRPTAGDYGYTF
TRBV9	TRBD1	many	TRBJ1-2	TGTGCCAGCAGCGTAGAGGGGCAGGGGGCTCGCGGCTACACCTTC	CASSVEGQGARGYTF
TRBV30	-	-	TRBJ1-1	TGTGCCTGGAGTTCGGACGGGGGCACTGAAGCTTTCTTT	CAWSSDGGTEAFF
TRBV20-1	TRBD1	-	TRBJ1-5	TGCAGTGCTAACTCGGACAGGGGATTAGGTCAGCCCCAGCATTTT	CSANSDRGLGQPQHF
TRBV20-1	TRBD1	many	TRBJ1-1	TGCAGTGCTAGAGATCCAAGGACAGGGAACACTGAAGCTTTCTTT	CSARDPRTGNTEAFF
TRBV6-1	TRBD2	-	TRBJ2-3	TGTGCCAGCAGCCTCGGACTAGCGGGAGGTGATACGCAGTATTTT	CASSLGLAGGDTQYF
TRBV30	-	few	TRBJ1-2	TGTGCCTGGAGTGTAGGTTCAAGCTACACCTTC	CAWSVGSSYTF
TRBV20-1	-	-	TRBJ1-2	TGCAGTGCTAGAGATGCCGGGGGCGGGGGCTACACCTTC	CSARDAGGGGYTF
TRBV7-2	TRBD2	-	TRBJ2-7	TGTGCCAGCAGCCCAGGACTAGTTCCGACCTACGAGCAGTACTTC	CASSPGLVPTYEQYF
TRBV24-1	-	-	TRBJ1-2	TGTGCCACCAGTGATCAAGGCGACAACTATGGCTACACCTTC	CATSDQGDNYGYTF
TRBV11-2	TRBD2	few	TRBJ2-7	TGTGCCAGCAGCCCCTTCGGGGGGAGCTCCTACGAGCAGTACTTC	CASSPFGGSSYEQYF
TRBV7-2	-	many	TRBJ2-3	TGTGCCAGCAAAGCTCATGGAGCCTCTAGCACAGATACGCAGTATTTT	CASKAHGASSTDTQYF
TRBV2	-	-	TRBJ1-5	TGTGCCAGCAGTGACCCGGGACAGCCCCAGCATTTT	CASSDPGQPQHF
TRBV19	TRBD1	few	TRBJ2-7	TGTGCCAGTAGTATGCTGGGACAGGCCTACGAGCAGTACTTC	CASSMLGQAYEQYF
TRBV6-1	-	-	TRBJ1-3	TGTGCCAGCCAACAGCAGCGAAACACCATATATTTT	CASQQQRNTIYF
TRBV11-2	-	few	TRBJ1-6	TGTGCCAGCAGCTTCCTCGGGCAGCGCTCCTATAATTCACCCCTCCACTTT	CASSFLGQRSYNSPLHF
TRBV28	-	few	TRBJ1-2	TGTGCCAGCAGCCGGGTGGGGGTTCATGGCTACACCTTC	CASSRVGVHGYTF
TRBV6-4	TRBD2	few	TRBJ2-1	TGTGCCAGCAGTGTCGGGACTAGCGGCAATGAGCAGTTCTTC	CASSVGTSGNEQFF
TRBV7-3	TRBD1	-	TRBJ2-2	TGTGCCAGCAGCAAACAGGGGGGCACCGGGGAGCTGTTTTTT	CASSKQGGTGELFF
TRBV13	TRBD2	many	TRBJ2-2	TGTGCCACCGGACTAGCGGGAGTTACCGGGGAGCTGTTTTTT	CATGLAGVTGELFF
TRBV5-5	-	-	TRBJ2-5	TGTGCCAGCAGGACGACAGGTCCCAGGGAGACCCAGTACTTC	CASRTTGPRETQYF
TRBV19	-	many	TRBJ2-5	TGTGCCAGTAACAGCCCCCCCGAGACCCAGTACTTC	CASNSPPETQYF
TRBV7-3	TRBD2	-	TRBJ2-3	TGTGCCAGCAGCTTCGGACTAGCGGGAGGTGCAGATACGCAGTATTTT	CASSFGLAGGADTQYF
TRBV11-1	TRBD2	few	TRBJ2-2	TGTGCCGGTTCGAGCTACGGCGGGGGGGCGTCCGGGGAGCTGTTTTTT	CAGSSYGGGASGELFF
TRBV7-3	TRBD1	-	TRBJ2-3	TGTGCCAGCAGCTTAAATCCCGGGACAGGGGGCGGAGATACGCAGTATTTT	CASSLNPGTGGGDTQYF
TRBV7-7	TRBD2	many	TRBJ2-5	TGTGCTAGCAGCTCGGGAGTGGGGACTAGCGGTAAAGAGACCCAGTACTTC	CASSSGVGTSGKETQYF
TRBV5-1	-	many	TRBJ2-7	TGCGCCAGCAGCTTGGAGGGCCCTGAGCAGTACTTC	CASSLEGPEQYF
TRBV6-4	TRBD2	few	TRBJ2-1	TGTGCCAGTTGTAGTAGCGGGAGTGGTGAGCAGTTCTTC	CASCSSGSGEQFF
TRBV11-1	-	-	TRBJ2-3	TGTGCCAGCTTGAGCCCAGTCCGCGGAATCGATACGCAGTATTTT	CASLSPVRGIDTQYF
TRBV11-2	-	medium-sized	TRBJ2-1	TGTGCCAGCAGCTTAGTCTGGGGGCCCTACAATGAGCAGTTCTTC	CASSLVWGPYNEQFF
TRBV27	TRBD2	medium-sized	TRBJ2-3	TGTGCCAGCAGTTTCGACTCCCGGGGGGGGCAGTATTTT	CASSFDSRGGQYF
TRBV7-2	TRBD1	many	TRBJ1-3	TGTGCCAGCAGCTTGGGGACAGGGAAAGGAAACACCATATATTTT	CASSLGTGKGNTIYF
TRBV10-3	-	few	TRBJ1-1	TGTGCCATCAGTGAGTCCGAACAAGCTAACACTGAAGCTTTCTTT	CAISESEQANTEAFF
TRBV6-2/TRBV6-3	-	-	TRBJ1-6	TGTGCCAGCAGTTACTGGAATTCACCCCTCCACTTT	CASSYWNSPLHF
TRBV20-1	-	-	TRBJ2-1	TGCAGTGCTAGAGGCCCAACTAGATCGGTGGCAAACAATGAGCAGTTCTTC	CSARGPTRSVANNEQFF
TRBV5-6	-	many	TRBJ1-1	TGTGCCAGCAGCTTGAACGGAATGGGGAACACTGAAGCTTTCTTT	CASSLNGMGNTEAFF
TRBV5-5	-	many	TRBJ1-5	TGTGCCAGCAGAGGGCCGGGCACGGAGCAGCCCCAGCATTTT	CASRGPGTEQPQHF
TRBV6-5	TRBD2	few	TRBJ2-1	TGTGCCAGCAGTTACCGGCCGCCTGGACTAGCATCTTACAATGAGCAGTTCTTC	CASSYRPPGLASYNEQFF
TRBV30	TRBD2	many	TRBJ2-5	TGTGCCTGGAGTGTGTTTCTAGCGGGAGCTTCAGAGACCCAGTACTTC	CAWSVFLAGASETQYF
TRBV6-1	TRBD1	-	TRBJ1-2	TGTGCCAGCACGAGAACAGGGGCGGATGGCTACACCTTC	CASTRTGADGYTF
TRBV28	-	medium-sized	TRBJ1-1	TGTGCCAGCAAGCGACAAGTCACTGAAGCTTTCTTT	CASKRQVTEAFF
TRBV12-3/TRBV12-4	-	few	TRBJ1-3	TGTGCCAGCAGTTCAGGGTCGGCTGGAAACACCATATATTTT	CASSSGSAGNTIYF
TRBV30	-	-	TRBJ1-2	TGTGCCTGGAGTGGCCGGGGGTGGGATAACTATGGCTACACCTTC	CAWSGRGWDNYGYTF